This TCR beta chain came from a study of cytomegalovirus exposure and HLA in healthy donors. Amplification used 60 Vbeta primers and 13 Jbeta primers. TCRdb's table, derived via immunoSEQ multiplex PCR, lists solely in-frame clones and lacks some. Counted here are about 120,000 clones, about 69% occurring once; the ten biggest clones make up around 1.7%. The CDR3 contains 14 residues. CDR1 is MNHNY, CDR2 SVGAGI, per germline (reference sequence). After removal of 7 bases from V and 2 bases from J, the junction contained 4 bases not matched to a gene. The chain uses TRBV6-6 and TRBJ1-1, with 10 bases matching TRBD1. Sequencing was done on a sample of PBMCs. This receptor was obtained from a woman younger than 30 in good health and CMV-seronegative. The CDR3 DNA reads as TGTGCCAGCAAGACAGGGGGCACCAACACTGAAGCTTTCTTT. The encoded protein is CASKTGGTNTEAFF.